Below, one T cell receptor beta chain is given with its context. This sample stems from a study of OX40 agonist ivuxolimab in advanced cancers. Trimming stripped 1 base from V and 11 bases from J, with 11 bases between. This CDR3 region has 12 residues. Germline lookup yields CDR1 SGHDN and CDR2 FVKESK. The protocol was immunoSEQ multiplex PCR, while the TCRdb copy is restricted to in-frame clones and leaves out a portion. The sample carries tens of thousands of clones, around 77% recorded once. The receptor's source is an adult with an advanced solid tumor such as melanoma, head and neck, liver or kidney cancer. The sequenced sample was CD4+ or CD8+ T cells sorted from blood, obtained in a trial of the OX40 agonist ivuxolimab. The V gene is TRBV14, the J gene TRBJ1-2; a possible D gene is TRBD1 (5 bases). The DNA of the CDR3 is TGTGCCAGCAGCCAAGTCAGGGAGGGATACACCTTC. It encodes CASSQVREGYTF.